Below, one TCR beta chain is given with its context. This specimen includes other DNA sequences encoding the same CDR3. Within 2 weeks before study entry, exposed participants met a COVID-19 case. Libraries were prepared by immunoSEQ multiplex PCR; TCRdb keeps only in-frame clonotypes and omits some of them. This sample yields about 180,000 clones, of which over 70% are seen a single time; around 15% belongs to the top ten. The source of the sample is a study of blood T cell repertoires in COVID-19. The source is a man in his 60s who had been exposed to COVID-19. What was sequenced was PBMCs or T cells enriched from blood (not recorded which).

The CDR3 reads CSVPLAGVTDTQYF. CDR3 bases: TGCAGCGTTCCCCTAGCGGGAGTCACAGATACGCAGTATTTT. The chain joins TRBV29-1 to TRBJ2-3; TRBD2 agrees at 10 bases. After removal of 5 bases from V and 2 bases from J, the junction contained 4 bases not matched to a gene. This CDR3 has 14 residues. Germline loops: CDR1 SQVTM, CDR2 ANQGSEA.